Shown below are 18 T cell receptor beta chains from a single sample sequenced in a study of Ad26.COV2.S vaccination and SARS-CoV-2 variants. Libraries were prepared by immunoSEQ multiplex PCR; TCRdb keeps only in-frame clonotypes and omits some of them. The sample comprises roughly 150,000 clones, roughly 90% of which are singletons, and 5% rests with the top ten. The sample was peripheral blood, taken after recovery from COVID-19. All receptors derive from a human donor who had recovered from COVID-19.

This clone was seen only once. The CDR3 region is CASSLQTGGLYNEQFF. As DNA, the CDR3 is TGTGCCAGCAGCCTCCAGACAGGGGGCTTGTACAATGAGCAGTTCTTC. V is TRBV7-6 and J is TRBJ2-1, with TRBD1 identical over 10 bases. Losses at the gene ends were 5 bases for V and 4 bases for J; bases not matched to a gene: 8. The germline V gene has CDR1 SGHVS and CDR2 FNYEAQ. The CDR3 contains 16 residues.

V is TRBV28 and J is TRBJ2-7; D gene ambiguous. The CDR3 runs 13 residues. Trimming pared 6 bases from V and 0 bases from J, leaving 9 bases between. Per the germline V gene, CDR1 is MDHEN and CDR2 is SYDVKM. This CDR3 is CASSSGPSYEQYF. Here the CDR3 DNA reads TGTGCCAGCAGCTCGGGCCCCTCCTACGAGCAGTACTTC. Filled out from reference TRBV28 and TRBJ2-7, the complete variable domain reads DVKVTQSSRYLVKRTGEKVFLECVQDMDHENMFWYRQDPGLGLRLIYFSYDVKMKEKGDIPEGYSVSREKKERFSLILESASTNQTSMYLCASSSGPSYEQYFGPGTRLTVT.

The chain is built from TRBV5-4 and TRBJ1-1; D is ambiguous. The CDR3 consists of 14 residues. The V gene lost 3 bases and the J gene lost 3 bases, with 12 bases spanning the gap. Germline V lookup: CDR1 SGHNT, CDR2 YYREEE (reference sequence). The CDR3 sequence is CASSSTGHDTEAFF. The CDR3 nucleotides read TGTGCCAGCAGCTCGACTGGCCACGACACTGAAGCTTTCTTT.

This clone was detected a few times. This chain joins TRBV28 and TRBJ1-2; no definite D call. V lost 5 bases and J 4 bases, leaving 8 bases between the germline ends. CDR1 MDHEN and CDR2 SYDVKM come from the germline V gene. There are 12 residues in the CDR3. The CDR3 sequence is CASSLGVYGYTF. The DNA of the CDR3 is TGTGCCAGCAGTCTTGGGGTCTATGGCTACACCTTC.

The V call is TRBV10-3, the J call TRBJ1-2; TRBD1 might be the D (6 bases). CDR1 and CDR2 (germline): ENHRY, SYGVKD. The germline V and J ends were trimmed by 6 bases and 4 bases, with 18 bases remaining between them. CDR3 length: 15 amino acids. The CDR3 here is CAIREGSGVIYGYTF. CDR3 in DNA: TGTGCCATCAGAGAGGGCTCAGGGGTGATCTATGGCTACACCTTC.

The gene calls are TRBV19 and TRBJ2-1; D is tentatively TRBD1 or TRBD2 (5 bases each). The germline gives CDR1 LNHDA, CDR2 SQIVND (reference sequence). V was cut by 1 base and J by 7 bases, with 20 bases left in between. CDR3 size: 17 residues. Written as DNA, the CDR3 is TGTGCCAGTAGTATAGCCGTCGGGACGGCGGAGATGAATGAGCAGTTCTTC. This codes for CASSIAVGTAEMNEQFF. Filled out from reference TRBV19 and TRBJ2-1, the complete variable domain reads DGGITQSPKYLFRKEGQNVTLSCEQNLNHDAMYWYRQDPGQGLRLIYYSQIVNDFQKGDIAEGYSVSREKKESFPLTVTSAQKNPTAFYLCASSIAVGTAEMNEQFFGPGTRLTVL.

This chain connects TRBV5-1 to TRBJ1-2, with a tentative D call TRBD1 (5 bases). Germline assignment: CDR1 SGHRS and CDR2 YFSETQ. The CDR3 totals 14 residues. Trimming stripped 1 base from V and 0 bases from J, with 7 bases between. The CDR3 sequence: CASSLRDANYGYTF. DNA of the CDR3: TGCGCCAGCAGCTTGAGGGACGCTAACTATGGCTACACCTTC. The entire variable domain, with the rest obtained from reference TRBV5-1 and TRBJ1-2, is as follows: KAGVTQTPRYLIKTRGQQVTLSCSPISGHRSVSWYQQTPGQGLQFLFEYFSETQRNKGNFPGRFSGRQFSNSRSEMNVSTLELGDSALYLCASSLRDANYGYTFGSGTRLTVV.

V usage is TRBV4-3 and J usage is TRBJ2-7; TRBD1 agrees at 7 bases. Germline CDR1 LGHNA, CDR2 YSLEER. CDR3 length: 15 amino acids. Losses at the gene ends were 3 bases for V and 7 bases for J; bases not matched to a gene: 12. This CDR3 is CASSQQLDRAYEQYF. The CDR3 nucleotides read TGCGCCAGCAGCCAGCAACTTGACAGGGCATATGAGCAGTACTTC.

The chain combines TRBV7-9 with TRBJ1-6; D unresolved. The germline gives CDR1 SEHNR, CDR2 FQNEAQ (reference sequence). V shed 1 base and J shed 8 bases, with 6 bases lying between them. There are 13 residues in the CDR3. This CDR3 is CASSLGTDSPLHF. The CDR3 DNA follows: TGTGCCAGCAGCTTAGGGACGGATTCACCCCTCCACTTT. Full variable domain (rest looked up from reference TRBV7-9 and TRBJ1-6): DTGVSQNPRHKITKRGQNVTFRCDPISEHNRLYWYRQTLGQGPEFLTYFQNEAQLEKSRLLSDRFSAERPKGSFSTLEIQRTEQGDSAMYLCASSLGTDSPLHFGNGTRLTVT.

The V call is TRBV3-1 (or the pseudogene TRBV3-2), the J call TRBJ2-3; D might be TRBD1 (7 bases). V was cut by 0 bases and J by 4 bases, with 20 bases left in between. The germline V gene encodes CDR1 LGHDT and CDR2 YNNKEL (reference sequence). The CDR3 consists of 18 residues. The CDR3 here is CASSQDFGFQGEADTQYF. In DNA, the CDR3 is TGTGCCAGCAGCCAAGATTTTGGTTTCCAGGGGGAGGCAGATACGCAGTATTTT.

The chain employs TRBV28 and TRBJ1-5; tentatively, D is TRBD1 (5 bases). Germline V CDR1 and CDR2: MDHEN, SYDVKM. V lost 3 bases, J lost 5 bases, and 11 bases lay in between. The CDR3 runs to 14 residues. As DNA, the CDR3 is TGTGCCAGCAGTTTGGGCCAGACAGATCAGCCCCAGCATTTT. Translation gives CASSLGQTDQPQHF.

The chain is built from TRBV6-5 and TRBJ2-4; no clear D gene. The V end was cut by 6 bases, the J end by 0 bases, with 9 bases between. CDR3 length equals 14 residues. The germline V gene has CDR1 MNHEY and CDR2 SVGAGI. CDR3 nucleotides: TGTGCCAGCAGCTTGGCCCTAGCCAAAAACATTCAGTACTTC. This sequence encodes CASSLALAKNIQYF.

The chain's CDR3 is CASSLAIGGGAIEQFF. The CDR3 nucleotides are TGTGCCAGCAGCTTAGCGATAGGCGGGGGGGCCATTGAGCAGTTCTTC. The genes are TRBV7-2 and TRBJ2-1; 9 bases fit TRBD2. There are 16 residues in the CDR3. V lost 0 bases to trimming and J lost 9 bases; unmatched junction nucleotides: 9. Looked up from germline, CDR1 is SGHTA and CDR2 is FQGNSA.

CDR3 in amino acids: CASRLIVQANEQFF. In nucleotides, the CDR3 is TGTGCAAGTCGCTTAATAGTACAGGCAAATGAGCAGTTCTTC. This chain connects TRBV12-2 to TRBJ2-1; TRBD1, the table's D call, lacks a check against the DNA. TRBV12-2 is recorded as a pseudogene. The CDR3 contains 14 residues.

The rearrangement links TRBV21-1 to TRBJ1-6. TRBV21-1 is termed a pseudogene. The length of the CDR3 is 15 residues. The chain's CDR3 is CANPSQVSYNSPLHF. The CDR3 DNA reads TGTGCCAACCCATCCCAAGTCTCCTATAATTCACCCCTCCACTTT.

The chain has TRBV11-2 and TRBJ1-3; 8 nucleotides line up with TRBD1. CDR1 SGHAT and CDR2 FQNNGV come from the germline V gene. The CDR3 extends over 17 amino acids. Losses at the gene ends were 5 bases for V and 2 bases for J; bases not matched to a gene: 11. Here the CDR3 reads CASSLTTGALTGNTIYF. The CDR3 DNA sequence: TGTGCCAGCAGCCTGACGACAGGGGCACTCACTGGAAACACCATATATTTT.

Here the CDR3 reads CSARQRTEAFF. In DNA form, the CDR3 reads TGCAGTGCTCGCCAAAGAACTGAAGCTTTCTTT. The chain combines TRBV20-1 with TRBJ1-1, with D unresolved. In germline, CDR1 is DFQATT, CDR2 SNEGSKA (reference sequence). This CDR3 comprises 11 residues. Trimming removed 5 bases from V and 5 bases from J, with 9 bases in between.

In this sample, this clone turned up once. The chain uses TRBV28 and TRBJ2-5; D may be TRBD1 or TRBD2 (6 bases each). The germline V gene encodes CDR1 MDHEN and CDR2 SYDVKM. The germline V and J ends were trimmed by 4 bases and 5 bases, with 14 bases remaining between them. The CDR3 length is 14 residues. The CDR3 loop is CASSSSIGGETQYF. In DNA, the CDR3 is TGTGCCAGCAGTTCGTCGATAGGGGGGGAGACCCAGTACTTC.